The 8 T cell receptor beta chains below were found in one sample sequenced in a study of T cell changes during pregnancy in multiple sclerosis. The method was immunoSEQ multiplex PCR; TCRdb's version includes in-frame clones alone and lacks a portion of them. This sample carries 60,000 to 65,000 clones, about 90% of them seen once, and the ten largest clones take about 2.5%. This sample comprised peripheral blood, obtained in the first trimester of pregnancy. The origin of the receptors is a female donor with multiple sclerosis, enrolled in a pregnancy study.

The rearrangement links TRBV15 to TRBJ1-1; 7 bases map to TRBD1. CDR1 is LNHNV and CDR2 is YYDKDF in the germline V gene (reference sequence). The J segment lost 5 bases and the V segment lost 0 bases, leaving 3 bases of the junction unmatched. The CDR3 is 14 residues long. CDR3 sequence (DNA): TGTGCCACCAGCAGAGAAGGCAGGGGGACTGAAGCTTTCTTT. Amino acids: CATSREGRGTEAFF.

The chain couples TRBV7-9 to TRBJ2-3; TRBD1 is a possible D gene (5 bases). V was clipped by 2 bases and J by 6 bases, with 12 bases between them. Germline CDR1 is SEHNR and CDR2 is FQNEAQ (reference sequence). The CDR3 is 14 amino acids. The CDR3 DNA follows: TGTGCCAGCAGCTTACTCGGCAGGGTCGATACGCAGTATTTT. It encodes CASSLLGRVDTQYF.

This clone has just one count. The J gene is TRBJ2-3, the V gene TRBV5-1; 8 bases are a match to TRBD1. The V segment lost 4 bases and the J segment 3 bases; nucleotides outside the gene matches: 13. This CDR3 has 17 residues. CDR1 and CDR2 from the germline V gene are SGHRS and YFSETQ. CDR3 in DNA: TGCGCCAGCAGCCCTGGGACAGGAGTGTGGGTAACAGATACGCAGTATTTT. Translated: CASSPGTGVWVTDTQYF.

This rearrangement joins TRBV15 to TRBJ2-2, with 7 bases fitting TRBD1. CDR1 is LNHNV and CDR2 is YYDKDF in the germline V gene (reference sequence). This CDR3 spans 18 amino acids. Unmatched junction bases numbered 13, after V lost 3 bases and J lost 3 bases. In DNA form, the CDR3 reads TGTGCCACCAGCAGTCCCCCCGGGCGACAGGGATACACCGGGGAGCTGTTTTTT. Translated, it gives CATSSPPGRQGYTGELFF. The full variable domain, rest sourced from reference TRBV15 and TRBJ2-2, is DAMVIQNPRYQVTQFGKPVTLSCSQTLNHNVMYWYQQKSSQAPKLLFHYYDKDFNNEADTPDNFQSRRPNTSFCFLDIRSPGLGDTAMYLCATSSPPGRQGYTGELFFGEGSRLTVL.

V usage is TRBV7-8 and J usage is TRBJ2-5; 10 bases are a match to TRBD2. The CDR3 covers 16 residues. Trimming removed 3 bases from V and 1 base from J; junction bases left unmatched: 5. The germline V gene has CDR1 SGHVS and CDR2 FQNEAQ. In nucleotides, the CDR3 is TGTGCCAGCAGCTTCGTAGCGGGAGGACTCCAAGAGACCCAGTACTTC. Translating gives CASSFVAGGLQETQYF.

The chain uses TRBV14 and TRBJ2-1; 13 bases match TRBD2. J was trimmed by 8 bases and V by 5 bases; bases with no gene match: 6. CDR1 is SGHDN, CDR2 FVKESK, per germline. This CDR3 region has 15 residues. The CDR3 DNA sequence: TGTGCCAGCAGCTACACTAGCGGGAGGGCCTATGAGCAGTTCTTC. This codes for CASSYTSGRAYEQFF.

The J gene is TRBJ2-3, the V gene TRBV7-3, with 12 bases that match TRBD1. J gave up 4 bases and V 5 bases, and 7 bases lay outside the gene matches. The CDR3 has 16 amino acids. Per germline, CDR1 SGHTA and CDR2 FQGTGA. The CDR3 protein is CASSPGGTGGADTQYF. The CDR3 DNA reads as TGTGCCAGCAGCCCGGGGGGGACAGGGGGCGCAGATACGCAGTATTTT.

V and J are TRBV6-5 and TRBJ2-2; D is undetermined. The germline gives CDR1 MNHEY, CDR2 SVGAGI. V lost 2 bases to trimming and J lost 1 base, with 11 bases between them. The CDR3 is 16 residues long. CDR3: CASSYGALGNTGELFF. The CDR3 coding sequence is TGTGCCAGCAGTTACGGAGCTTTGGGGAACACCGGGGAGCTGTTTTTT.